Shown below are 31 T cell receptor beta chains from a single sample sequenced in a study of regulatory T cells in long-lasting Graves disease (dated by TCRdb to about 2021). The sample's time point label, decoded: newly diagnosed GD, antithyroid drugs for less than 3 months. For both TCR sequencing and RNA sequencing, RNA was extracted from PBMCs in TRIzol. Preparation of the library involved multiplex PCR. TCRdb records Illumina HiSeq 4000 as the sequencer. TCR beta libraries were built with iRepertoire HTBI primers and Arm-PCR amplification of CDR3 regions. The public reads were reprocessed in TCRdb via fastp at Q25 and MiXCR, keeping in-frame beta chains. Rows merge per CDR3 protein into single entries with the most common DNA and genes. This sample gives more than 300,000 distinct CDR3 sequences in total; 12% of them show up just once. In total, the top ten clones hold approximately 17% of the sample.

In addition, the sample was reused for a study of T cells in Graves' hyperthyroidism and ophthalmopathy.

The sample consisted of peripheral blood mononuclear cells (PBMCs), taken at new diagnosis, from a patient treated with antithyroid drugs. The receptors shown here come from a woman under 30 with Graves disease. Donor details come from another sample of the same person, matched by shared clones.

This clonotype was detected a few times. The chain joins TRBV20-1 to TRBJ1-1; 7 bases map to TRBD1. Losses at the gene ends were 1 base for V and 3 bases for J; bases not matched to a gene: 5. Germline-derived CDR1 and CDR2 are DFQATT and SNEGSKA (reference sequence). The CDR3 length is 14 residues. The CDR3 bases are TGCAGTGCTAGAGGGGGGCAGGGGGACACTGAAGCTTTCTTT. Translating gives CSARGGQGDTEAFF.

This clonotype was detected many times. The gene calls are TRBV6-1 and TRBJ2-5, with D perhaps TRBD1 (5 bases). The CDR3 covers 15 residues. Germline V lookup: CDR1 MNHNS, CDR2 SASEGT. V was pared by 1 base and J by 2 bases, with 11 bases between. The CDR3 DNA sequence: TGTGCCAGCAGTGAAGACCTAGGGGTACAAGAGACCCAGTACTTC. Its translation: CASSEDLGVQETQYF.

This clonotype was seen at least ten times. The chain uses TRBV20-1 and TRBJ2-3; no clear D gene. Trimming took 2 bases from V and 6 from J, leaving 15 bases between them. This CDR3 has 14 residues. Germline V gene sequence: CDR1 DFQATT, CDR2 SNEGSKA (reference sequence). The CDR3, as DNA: TGCAGTGCTAGAAGAAACTTGGTTGGGGATACGCAGTATTTT. Encoded protein: CSARRNLVGDTQYF.

This clonotype was recorded many times. The chain employs TRBV7-3 and TRBJ2-1, with 11 bases lining up with TRBD1. The CDR3 has 15 residues. Germline-derived CDR1 and CDR2 are SGHTA and FQGTGA. The V gene end was trimmed by 5 bases and the J gene end by 8 bases; junction bases not matched to a gene: 8. The CDR3 DNA reads TGTGCCAGCAGCAACCGGGACAGGGGGTTGGATGAGCAGTTCTTC. It translates to CASSNRDRGLDEQFF.

V gene TRBV12-3 or TRBV12-4 combines with J gene TRBJ1-2; 10 nucleotides align to TRBD1. Losses at the gene ends were 2 bases for V and 8 bases for J; bases not matched to a gene: 11. This CDR3 contains 16 residues. CDR3 DNA sequence: TGTGCCAGCAGTTTACGACGGGACAGGGGCCGCGGGGGCTACACCTTC. It codes for CASSLRRDRGRGGYTF.

There are a few counts of this clonotype. The V and J genes are TRBV15 and TRBJ2-3; 8 nucleotides line up with TRBD1. Looked up from germline, CDR1 is LNHNV and CDR2 is YYDKDF (reference sequence). V was pared by 3 bases and J by 1 base, with 6 bases of the junction left unmatched. The CDR3 is 16 amino acids. The CDR3 bases are TGTGCCACCAGCAGGAACAGGGGGGAAGGCACAGATACGCAGTATTTT. Amino acid sequence: CATSRNRGEGTDTQYF.

This clonotype was detected ten times or more. The chain uses TRBV5-8 and TRBJ2-7; D is ambiguous. Trimming left V 0 bases short and J 2 bases short, with 9 bases between. Per germline, CDR1 SGHTS and CDR2 YDEGEE. This CDR3 has 14 amino acids. The chain's CDR3 is CASSLESEAYEQYF. The CDR3 nucleotides read TGTGCCAGCAGCTTGGAATCTGAAGCCTACGAGCAGTACTTC. The variable domain in full, with the rest retrieved from reference TRBV5-8 and TRBJ2-7, is EAGVTQSPTHLIKTRGQQATLRCSPISGHTSVYWYQQALGLGLQFLLWYDEGEERNRGNFPPRFSGRQFPNYSSELNVNALELEDSALYLCASSLESEAYEQYFGPGTRLTVT.

This clonotype was seen many times. The chain has TRBV7-2 and TRBJ2-1; possibly TRBD1 for D (6 bases). Per germline, CDR1 SGHTA and CDR2 FQGNSA. V was cut by 2 bases and J by 1 base, with 12 bases left in between. The CDR3 is 16 amino acids. As DNA, the CDR3 is TGTGCCAGCAGCTTAATCCTCCAGGGGTCCTACAATGAGCAGTTCTTC. Encoded protein: CASSLILQGSYNEQFF.

This clonotype appeared many times. The chain combines TRBV27 with TRBJ2-7; 10 positions agree with TRBD2. The CDR3 contains 15 residues. J was trimmed by 0 bases and V by 3 bases; bases with no gene match: 2. Germline V gene lookup returns CDR1 MNHEY and CDR2 SMNVEV (reference sequence). The CDR3 loop is CASSLGTSVSYEQYF. In DNA, the CDR3 is TGTGCCAGCAGTTTGGGGACTAGCGTCTCCTACGAGCAGTACTTC.

With regard to this clonotype: This sequence may be a read error, since a much larger clone differs from it by one base. V usage is TRBV5-5 and J usage is TRBJ2-4; D is perhaps TRBD2 (5 bases). This CDR3 has 16 amino acids. CDR1 SGHKS and CDR2 YYEKEE come from the germline V gene (reference sequence). The CDR3 coding sequence is TGTGCCAGCAGCACCTCGGTAACAGCCAGCGTCAGTGAGCGGTTCTTC. This translates into CASSTSVTASVSERFF. The variable domain in full, completed from reference TRBV5-5 and TRBJ2-4, reads DAGVTQSPTHLIKTRGQQVTLRCSPISGHKSVSWYQQVLGQGPQFIFQYYEKEERGRGNFPDRFSARQFPNYSSELNVNALLLGDSALYLCASSTSVTASVSERFFGAGTRLSVL.

This clonotype has a handful of counts. V gene TRBV12-5 combines with J gene TRBJ1-4; 8 bases map to TRBD1. Trimming took 6 bases from V and 5 from J; bases not matched to a gene: 11. The CDR3 is 16 amino acids. Germline CDR1 LGHNT, CDR2 FRNRAP. In nucleotides, the CDR3 is TGTGCTAGTGGAACCTCAAGGACAGGGCGAAATGAAAAACTGTTTTTT. Protein product: CASGTSRTGRNEKLFF.

This clonotype was counted only a few times. An end of the junction differs from the germline gene, which may be a read error. The genes are TRBV3-1 and TRBJ1-4; D gene uncertain. This CDR3 is built from 14 residues. Germline lookup yields CDR1 LGHDT and CDR2 YNNKEL (reference sequence). The CDR3 reads CASSLTATNEKRFF. CDR3 nucleotides: TGTGCCAGCAGCTTAACCGCAACTAATGAAAAACGGTTTTTT.

This clonotype was seen at least ten times. The chain couples TRBV7-9 to TRBJ2-7; the D call may be TRBD1 or TRBD2 (5 bases each). This CDR3 spans 14 amino acids. In germline, CDR1 is SEHNR, CDR2 FQNEAQ (reference sequence). V lost 2 bases to trimming and J lost 0 bases, with 8 bases between them. In DNA form, the CDR3 reads TGTGCCAGCAGCTTACTCGGGACCTCCTACGAGCAGTACGTC. It encodes CASSLLGTSYEQYV.

The chain employs TRBV6-1 and TRBJ1-1; no reliable D call. V was trimmed by 6 bases and J by 1 base, leaving 12 bases between them. Looked up from germline, CDR1 is MNHNS and CDR2 is SASEGT. The CDR3 is made up of 14 amino acids. Written as DNA, the CDR3 is TGTGCCAGCAGGACCGCGGACCCGAACACTGAAGCTTTCTTT. Protein sequence: CASRTADPNTEAFF.

This clonotype came up a few times. The J gene is TRBJ2-7, the V gene TRBV28; TRBD1 might be the D (6 bases). There are 15 residues in the CDR3. The V gene's germline CDR1 is MDHEN and CDR2 SYDVKM. The V gene lost 6 bases and the J gene lost 0 bases, with 15 bases spanning the gap. This chain's CDR3 is CASRKSGTSSYEQYF. CDR3 DNA: TGTGCCAGCAGGAAATCCGGGACAAGCTCCTACGAGCAGTACTTC. The whole variable domain, remainder taken from reference TRBV28 and TRBJ2-7, is DVKVTQSSRYLVKRTGEKVFLECVQDMDHENMFWYRQDPGLGLRLIYFSYDVKMKEKGDIPEGYSVSREKKERFSLILESASTNQTSMYLCASRKSGTSSYEQYFGPGTRLTVT.

The chain uses TRBV9 and TRBJ2-4, with D perhaps matching TRBD1 (6 bases). V was shortened by 0 bases and J by 4 bases, with 11 bases between the two germline ends. Germline lookup yields CDR1 SGDLS and CDR2 YYNGEE. There are 15 residues in the CDR3. CDR3 in DNA: TGTGCCAGCAGCGTAGGAGGTCAGGGGAAAAACATTCAGTACTTC. It yields the protein CASSVGGQGKNIQYF. Looking up the rest from reference TRBV9 and TRBJ2-4 gives the full variable domain: DSGVTQTPKHLITATGQRVTLRCSPRSGDLSVYWYQQSLDQGLQFLIQYYNGEERAKGNILERFSAQQFPDLHSELNLSSLELGDSALYFCASSVGGQGKNIQYFGAGTRLSVL.

In its sample, this clonotype was seen many times. The chain has TRBV12-3 or TRBV12-4 and TRBJ1-2; D gene uncertain. This CDR3 has 13 residues. V lost 8 bases, J lost 8 bases, and 18 bases lay in between. In nucleotides, the CDR3 is TGTGCCAGCGGGAGATTGACGGCGGGGGGCTACACCTTC. Its translation: CASGRLTAGGYTF.

Many counts were recorded for this clonotype. The chain uses TRBV7-2 and TRBJ1-2; D call uncertain. With 0 bases removed from V and 4 bases from J, the gap between germline ends came to 9 bases. Germline CDR1 SGHTA, CDR2 FQGNSA. The CDR3 has 14 amino acids. This CDR3 is CASSLARHGYGYTF. As DNA, the CDR3 is TGTGCCAGCAGCTTAGCACGACATGGCTATGGCTACACCTTC.

This clonotype was picked up many times. The chain is built from TRBV30 and TRBJ1-5; D gene unclear. V was pared by 2 bases and J by 0 bases, with 8 bases between. CDR3 length: 14 amino acids. Germline lookup yields CDR1 GTSNPN and CDR2 SVGIG (reference sequence). CDR3 coding DNA: TGTGCCTGGAGTCGACCGATTAGCAATCAGCCCCAGCATTTT. Protein sequence: CAWSRPISNQPQHF.

At least ten counts were recorded for this clonotype. This chain uses TRBV27 with TRBJ1-4; maybe TRBD1 (5 bases). This CDR3 has 14 amino acids. Germline V gene sequence: CDR1 MNHEY, CDR2 SMNVEV (reference sequence). The V end was cut by 7 bases, the J end by 3 bases, with 12 bases between. CDR3 DNA: TGTGCCAGCATGCACAGGTCGCCTAATGAAAAACTGTTTTTT. Protein: CASMHRSPNEKLFF. The full variable domain, rest sourced from reference TRBV27 and TRBJ1-4, is EAQVTQNPRYLITVTGKKLTVTCSQNMNHEYMSWYRQDPGLGLRQIYYSMNVEVTDKGDVPEGYKVSRKEKRNFPLILESPSPNQTSLYFCASMHRSPNEKLFFGSGTQLSVL.

The chain uses TRBV6-1 and TRBJ2-1, with 9 bases fitting TRBD1. The CDR3 has 15 residues. V shed 6 bases, J shed 2 bases, and the junction held 5 bases outside the gene matches. CDR1 is MNHNS and CDR2 is SASEGT in the germline V gene. The CDR3 nucleotides read TGTGCCAGCAGGAGGACAGGGGATCCCTACAATGAGCAGTTCTTC. As protein: CASRRTGDPYNEQFF.

This clonotype was seen repeatedly, ten times or more. J is TRBJ1-1 and V is TRBV4-1; unclear D gene. Trimming removed 2 bases at V and 3 bases at J, with 13 bases between. The length of the CDR3 is 15 residues. Germline values: CDR1 MGHRA, CDR2 YSYEKL. The CDR3 DNA sequence: TGCGCCAGCAGCCAAAAGGACGGCGGGGACACTGAAGCTTTCTTT. This sequence encodes CASSQKDGGDTEAFF.

This sequence joins TRBV11-1 and TRBJ2-6, with D unclear. The germline gives CDR1 SGHAT, CDR2 FQDESV (reference sequence). V lost 5 bases and J 3 bases, leaving 8 bases between the germline ends. The CDR3 contains 14 residues. CDR3 residues: CASSPFDGANVLTF. The CDR3 DNA reads as TGTGCCAGCAGCCCGTTTGATGGGGCCAACGTCCTGACTTTC.

Only a few counts were recorded for this clonotype. CDR3 nucleotides: TGTGCCAGCTCTGGTGGCCCGTCCAGAAGAGCGAACACCGGGGAGCTGTTTTTT. Translation gives CASSGGPSRRANTGELFF. The rearrangement uses TRBV13 and TRBJ2-2, with D hard to call. Germline V gene lookup returns CDR1 PRHDT and CDR2 FYEKMQ (reference sequence). This CDR3 has 18 residues. V lost 8 bases, J lost 0 bases, and 22 bases lay in between.

This clonotype has ten or more counts. This chain joins TRBV6-2 or TRBV6-3 and TRBJ2-7, with no clear D. Germline CDR1 reads MNHEY; CDR2 reads SVGEGT. The CDR3 runs to 11 residues. V was shortened by 8 bases and J by 3 bases, with 8 bases between the two germline ends. The CDR3 here is CASGVLYEQYF. CDR3 DNA sequence: TGTGCCAGCGGGGTGCTCTACGAGCAGTACTTC.

In its sample, this clonotype was seen many times. The chain has TRBV6-5 and TRBJ2-1; 13 nucleotides align to TRBD2. The CDR3 extends over 18 amino acids. The germline gives CDR1 MNHEY, CDR2 SVGAGI. The V and J ends lost 1 base and 3 bases, in that order; junction bases with no gene match: 6. The CDR3 region is CASSYWGGTSGDYNEQFF. CDR3 coding DNA: TGTGCCAGCAGTTACTGGGGGGGGACTAGCGGGGACTACAATGAGCAGTTCTTC.

This clonotype occurred many times. V and J are TRBV6-1 and TRBJ2-2; D is perhaps TRBD2 (6 bases). Trimming took off 4 bases at V and 6 bases at J, with 15 bases between the two ends. CDR1 and CDR2 (germline): MNHNS, SASEGT. This CDR3 contains 15 residues. The CDR3 here is CASSALGGRPGELFF. CDR3 nucleotides: TGTGCCAGCAGTGCGTTGGGGGGACGGCCCGGGGAGCTGTTTTTT.

Remarks on this clonotype: A much larger clone lies a single base off, so this may be a read error. The chain employs TRBV28 and TRBJ2-1, with TRBD1 matching 10 bases. TRBJ2-5 explains the end of the DNA better; the J call may be wrong. Germline V CDR1 and CDR2: MDHEN, SYDVKM. The CDR3 totals 15 residues. DNA for the CDR3: TGTGCCAGCAGTTCGACGGGACAGGGGAAGGAGACCCAGTACTTC. Protein product: CASSSTGQGKETQYF.

This clonotype has ten or more counts. The chain is built from TRBV5-1 and TRBJ2-3, with D possibly TRBD2 on 5 matching bases. Trimming cost V 4 bases and J 5 bases, with 17 bases left between them. The V gene's germline CDR1 is SGHRS and CDR2 YFSETQ. The CDR3 spans 15 residues. In nucleotides, the CDR3 is TGCGCCAGCAGCCCTCGGGGTTATTCAGAAGATACGCAGTATTTT. The encoded protein is CASSPRGYSEDTQYF.

In this sample, this clonotype turned up a few times. The CDR3 loop reads CASSPELGTGGNQPQHF. The CDR3 nucleotides are TGTGCCAGTAGCCCAGAGCTTGGGACAGGGGGCAATCAGCCCCAGCATTTT. V is TRBV19 and J is TRBJ1-5, with 10 bases aligning to TRBD1. Germline V lookup: CDR1 LNHDA, CDR2 SQIVND (reference sequence). CDR3 length: 17 amino acids. V dropped 6 bases and J dropped 2; count of bases not matched to a gene: 10. The entire variable domain, with the rest obtained from reference TRBV19 and TRBJ1-5, is as follows: DGGITQSPKYLFRKEGQNVTLSCEQNLNHDAMYWYRQDPGQGLRLIYYSQIVNDFQKGDIAEGYSVSREKKESFPLTVTSAQKNPTAFYLCASSPELGTGGNQPQHFGDGTRLSIL.

This clonotype has more than one count but fewer than ten. The chain employs TRBV20-1 and TRBJ1-1; D ambiguous. The CDR3 totals 12 residues. V dropped 2 bases and J dropped 2 bases, with 6 bases sitting between them. Germline V CDR1 and CDR2: DFQATT, SNEGSKA (reference sequence). CDR3 nucleotides: TGCAGTGCTAGAAATTTAAACACTGAAGCTTTCTTT. Residues: CSARNLNTEAFF.